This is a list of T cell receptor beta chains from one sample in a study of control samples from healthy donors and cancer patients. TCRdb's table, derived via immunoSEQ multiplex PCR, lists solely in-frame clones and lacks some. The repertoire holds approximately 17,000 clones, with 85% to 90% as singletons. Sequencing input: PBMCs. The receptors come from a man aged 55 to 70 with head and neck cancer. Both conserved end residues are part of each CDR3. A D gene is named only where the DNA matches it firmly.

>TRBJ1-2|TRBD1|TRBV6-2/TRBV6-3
TGTGCCAGCAGCTCAGGGGGCTACTATGGCTACACCTTC
CASSSGGYYGYTF
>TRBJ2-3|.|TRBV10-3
TGTGCCATCAGCCCAAAGGGAGATACGCAGTATTTT
CAISPKGDTQYF
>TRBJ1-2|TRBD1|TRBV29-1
TGCAGCGTTAGCCTACAGGGGGGCTTCTTCAATGGCTACACCTTC
CSVSLQGGFFNGYTF
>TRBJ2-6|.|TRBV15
TGTGCCACCAGCAGACGGGTGTCTGGGGCCAACGTCCTGACTTTC
CATSRRVSGANVLTF
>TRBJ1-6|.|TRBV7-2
TGTGCCAGCAGCACATCACTGAATTCACCCCTCCACTTT
CASSTSLNSPLHF
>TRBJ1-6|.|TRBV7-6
TGTGCCAGCAGCTTAAGCAATTCACCCCTCCACTTT
CASSLSNSPLHF
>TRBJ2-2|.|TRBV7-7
TGTGCTAGCAGCTTAGCCGCGGGGCCGGGCGGGGAGCTGTTTTTT
CASSLAAGPGGELFF
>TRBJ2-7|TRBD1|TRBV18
TGTGCCAGCTCACCACCGAAGGACAGGGGGCAAGAGCAGTACTTC
CASSPPKDRGQEQYF
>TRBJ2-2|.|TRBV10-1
TGCGCCAGCAGTGGAGGGACCCCCCGGGACACGACTAACACCGGGGAGCTGTTTTTT
CASSGGTPRDTTNTGELFF
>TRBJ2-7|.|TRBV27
TGTGCCAGCAGTTTCGCCGGGACATCCTCCTACGAGCAGTACTTC
CASSFAGTSSYEQYF
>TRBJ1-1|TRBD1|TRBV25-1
TGTGCCAGCAGTGACTCCGGGACAGGCTCTACAGGCACTGAAGCTTTCTTT
CASSDSGTGSTGTEAFF
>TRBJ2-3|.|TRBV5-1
TGCGCCAGCTCACGTAGGAGGGTGGGGAACGTGGATACGCAGTATTTT
CASSRRRVGNVDTQYF
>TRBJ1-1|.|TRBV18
TGTGCCAGCTCACAGGGGTTGGACACTGAAGCTTTCTTT
CASSQGLDTEAFF
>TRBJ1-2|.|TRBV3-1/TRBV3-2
TGTGCCAGCAGCCAAGATCTTACAGGGTCTAACTATGGCTACACCTTC
CASSQDLTGSNYGYTF
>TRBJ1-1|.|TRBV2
TGTGCCAGCAGGAGGGACATAATGAACACTGAAGCTTTCTTT
CASRRDIMNTEAFF
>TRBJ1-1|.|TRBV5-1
TGCGCCAGCAGCTTGGGACAGGTAACTGAAGCTTTCTTT
CASSLGQVTEAFF
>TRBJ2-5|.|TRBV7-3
TGTGCCAGCAGCTTAGGGCGTGCAGAGACCCAGTACTTC
CASSLGRAETQYF
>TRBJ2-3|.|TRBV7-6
TGTGCCAGCAGCTTAGGACCCTCTCGCACAGATACGCAGTATTTT
CASSLGPSRTDTQYF
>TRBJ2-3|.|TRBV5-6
TGTGCCAGCAGCTTGGCTGGACTTATCACAGATACGCAGTATTTT
CASSLAGLITDTQYF
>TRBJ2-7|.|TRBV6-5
TGTGCCAGTCTGCAACGGGGCCCCGAGGAGCAGTACTTC
CASLQRGPEEQYF
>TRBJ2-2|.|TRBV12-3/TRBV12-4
TGTGCCAGCAGTTTAGAAGCCGGGGAGCTGTTTTTT
CASSLEAGELFF
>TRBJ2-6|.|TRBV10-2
TGCGCCAGCACAACCTACGGGCTCTCTGGGGCCAACGTCCTGACTTTC
CASTTYGLSGANVLTF